This TCR beta chain comes out of a study of regulatory T cells in long-lasting Graves disease. The TCR beta library used iRepertoire HTBI primers with Arm-PCR amplification of CDR3. One entry per CDR3 protein results from TCRdb running MiXCR on the multiplex PCR reads. The data contain around 240,000 distinct CDR3 sequences, approximately 18% of them singletons. A note on this clonotype: The CDR3 does not close with the conserved phenylalanine or tryptophan, likely indicating a read error.

This CDR3 spans 15 amino acids. Germline lookup yields CDR1 SGHTA and CDR2 FQGTGA. Trimming took 0 bases from V and 3 from J, leaving 9 bases between them. Time point denoted: newly diagnosed GD, antithyroid drugs for less than 3 months. Generation of the TCR library employed RNA extracted from PBMCs. Under American Thyroid Association guidelines, Graves' disease was diagnosed. Separately, the same data were catalogued under a study of T cells in Graves' hyperthyroidism and ophthalmopathy. This second report adds: Absent ophthalmopathy progression within 18 months defined stable Graves' hyperthyroidism. A patient was excluded if there was uncontrolled infection, other autoimmune disease, pregnancy or lactation.

This clonotype was obtained from a woman aged 25 to 45 with Graves disease. The V gene is TRBV7-3, the J gene TRBJ2-1; D is undetermined. The material was peripheral blood mononuclear cells (PBMCs), obtained at new diagnosis, from a patient treated with antithyroid drugs. CDR3 sequence reads: CASSLTRGDYNEQFL. Written as DNA, the CDR3 is TGTGCCAGCAGCTTAACCCGTGGGGACTACAATGAGCAGTTCCTC.